This T cell receptor (beta chain) was documented in a study of blood T cell repertoires in COVID-19 (dated by TCRdb to about 2020). Broadly, across the study: Samples from collaborators originated in the United States, Italy and Spain and spanned both the acute and convalescent phases of COVID-19. Where available, HLA class I and class II types were obtained from metadata supplied by the sample provider rather than from assay-based typing. Sample metadata almost always included a de-identified subject ID, COVID-19 status, age in years and sex. Samples were obtained from the ongoing ImmuneRACE study (first 160 participants) and from 1,200 or so subjects provided by 6 global collaborators. The dataset comprised deeply sampled blood TCRbeta repertoires from subjects exposed to, actively infected with, or recovered from COVID-19. The material from the prospective study consisted of cDNA or gDNA derived from T cells, B-cell-depleted T cells, or PBMCs. A freely available public database, intended as a resource for researchers studying the immune response to SARS-CoV-2, is where the repertoires were released. Findings and caveats that apply to the study as a whole: How much clinical and demographic metadata was included differed by source and by participant, and the metadata was provided uncurated.

This clone has a handful of counts. The antigen it recognizes is unknown. One base away there is no much larger clone; base qualities are not given. Per the germline V gene, SGHTS is the CDR1 and YDEGEE is the CDR2. Counted from cysteine to phenylalanine, this CDR3 has 13 amino acids. The entry retains the CDR3 DNA only, 39 bases that are in frame from base 1. Trimming at the junction amounts to 0 bases on V and 9 bases on J, and the germline ends lie 10 bases apart. A second Seattle source provided samples from volunteer blood donors who had recovered from COVID-19. Each collaborating institution followed its own protocols to collect whole blood in K2EDTA tubes. For TCRbeta analysis, collaborators shipped samples in one of three forms: frozen whole blood, isolated PBMCs, or DNA extracted from either of those sample types. The immunoSEQ Assay, a bias-controlled multiplex PCR, was used to amplify TCRbeta CDR3 regions from genomic DNA. The published analysis was carried out like this. The number of nucleated cells in each sample was estimated by amplification of reference gene primers within the assay. To quantify the absolute abundance of each unique TCRbeta CDR3 rearrangement, sequence reads were collapsed and filtered. For each sample, productive Simpson clonality was calculated as the square root of Simpson's diversity index across productive rearrangements. What TCRdb holds here is the immuneACCESS table cut down to in-frame rearrangements. Part of the clones is not present; checked against another copy, under half of the missing clones reflect an unresolved V gene, and the others are unexplained. Clonal size and the V and J genes are those of that table, whereas D and trimming came from the DNA. A total of about 250,000 clones appear in this sample, about nine tenths of them only once. 0.94% of the sample lies in the top ten.

The receptor was derived from a woman aged 40 to 49 who had recovered from COVID-19. The chain couples TRBV5-8 to TRBJ2-1; too little of a D gene remains to name it. The sequencing input was peripheral blood. The bases are TGTGCCAGCAGCTTGGCCGGGTACGGTGAGCAGTTCTTC. It translates to CASSLAGYGEQFF.